Shown below are 10 T cell receptor beta chains from a single sample sequenced in a study of early T cells in non-severe SARS-CoV-2 infection. TCRdb independently ran MiXCR on the 5' RACE reads; one entry per CDR3 protein. Of about 50,000 distinct CDR3 sequences listed, roughly a tenth were seen once; the top ten hold around 6%. The material sequenced was whole blood. These receptors were taken from an adult who was a healthcare worker with PCR-confirmed SARS-CoV-2 infection or an uninfected control (not recorded which).

The chain links TRBV5-1 to TRBJ2-7; 9 bases are a match to TRBD2. V lost 3 bases to trimming and J lost 3 bases; unmatched junction nucleotides: 4. This CDR3 has 14 residues. Germline loops: CDR1 SGHRS, CDR2 YFSETQ. CDR3 sequence reads: CASSYGTSLYEQYF. The CDR3 DNA follows: TGCGCCAGCAGCTATGGGACTAGCCTCTACGAGCAGTACTTC.

This clonotype was observed at least ten times. The chain uses TRBV29-1 and TRBJ1-5, with TRBD1 as a possible D gene (6 bases). V was trimmed by 4 bases and J by 0 bases, leaving 13 bases between them. This CDR3 is built from 15 residues. Germline assignment: CDR1 SQVTM and CDR2 ANQGSEA. The CDR3 protein is CSVAEGGYSNQPQHF. In DNA form, the CDR3 reads TGCAGCGTTGCCGAAGGGGGGTATAGCAATCAGCCCCAGCATTTT. Full variable domain (remainder filled in from reference TRBV29-1 and TRBJ1-5): SAVISQKPSRDICQRGTSLTIQCQVDSQVTMMFWYRQQPGQSLTLIATANQGSEATYESGFVIDKFPISRPNLTFSTLTVSNMSPEDSSIYLCSVAEGGYSNQPQHFGDGTRLSIL.

This clonotype was detected only a few times. This chain joins TRBV4-3 and TRBJ2-3; 9 bases are shared with TRBD2. V was pared by 0 bases and J by 4 bases, with 2 bases of the junction left unmatched. Germline V CDR1 and CDR2: LGHNA, YSLEER. This CDR3 has 15 residues. CDR3 in amino acids: CASSQDEREADTQYF. DNA for the CDR3: TGCGCCAGCAGCCAAGATGAGCGGGAGGCAGATACGCAGTATTTT.

The V gene is TRBV4-3, the J gene TRBJ2-7; TRBD2 matches 11 bases. CDR1 is LGHNA, CDR2 YSLEER, per germline. This CDR3 is 14 amino acids long. The V segment lost 6 bases and the J segment 4 bases; nucleotides outside the gene matches: 5. The CDR3 DNA is TGCGCCAGCAGACCCGGGACTAGCGGATACGAGCAGTACTTC. This sequence encodes CASRPGTSGYEQYF.

The table lists this clonotype with a few counts. The chain carries TRBV5-6 and TRBJ2-5; the D gene is possibly TRBD1 (6 bases). The CDR3 runs to 14 residues. From germline, CDR1 is SGHDT and CDR2 YYEEEE. Deletions cut 5 bases from V and 0 bases from J, with 11 bases between. Written as DNA, the CDR3 is TGTGCCAGCAGGGGGGCGGCGTACCAAGAGACCCAGTACTTC. It specifies CASRGAAYQETQYF.

The chain is built from TRBV2 and TRBJ2-7; no definite D call. Between the trimmed V and J ends, which lost 5 bases and 3 bases, there was a span of 14 bases. Germline V gene lookup returns CDR1 SNHLY and CDR2 FYNNEI. The CDR3 totals 14 residues. Here the CDR3 DNA reads TGTGCCAGCAGTAAGAGCCCCCCGGACTACGAGCAGTACTTC. It is translated as CASSKSPPDYEQYF.

This clonotype was counted at least ten times. The chain has TRBV6-1 and TRBJ2-2, with 7 positions matching TRBD2. Germline CDR1 is MNHNS and CDR2 is SASEGT. This CDR3 contains 15 residues. V was pared by 3 bases and J by 5 bases, with 6 bases of the junction left unmatched. CDR3 region: CASSESGRITGELFF. The CDR3 DNA is TGTGCCAGCAGTGAGTCCGGGAGGATAACCGGGGAGCTGTTTTTT.

This clonotype was counted ten times or more. This sequence joins TRBV9 and TRBJ1-1; tentative D call: TRBD1 (6 bases). Trimming cost V 3 bases and J 4 bases, with 13 bases left between them. The CDR3 sequence is 14 residues long. The germline gives CDR1 SGDLS, CDR2 YYNGEE. The CDR3 coding sequence is TGTGCCAGCAGCGGAACAGGGTCGGGCACTGAAGCTTTCTTT. Protein: CASSGTGSGTEAFF.

This clonotype was counted a few times. CDR3: CSVEGFQTQETQYF. The CDR3, as DNA: TGCAGCGTTGAAGGCTTTCAGACCCAAGAGACCCAGTACTTC. The genes are TRBV29-1 and TRBJ2-5; D gene unclear. Germline loops: CDR1 SQVTM, CDR2 ANQGSEA. The CDR3 runs to 14 residues. Trimming left V 1 base short and J 1 base short, with 10 bases between.

This clonotype was observed at least ten times. The genes are TRBV5-1 and TRBJ1-1; the D is unclear. The CDR3 is 13 amino acids. Trimming cost V 4 bases and J 0 bases, with 7 bases left between them. CDR1 and CDR2 (germline): SGHRS, YFSETQ. The CDR3 bases are TGCGCCAGCAGCAGACTCATGAACACTGAAGCTTTCTTT. It specifies CASSRLMNTEAFF.